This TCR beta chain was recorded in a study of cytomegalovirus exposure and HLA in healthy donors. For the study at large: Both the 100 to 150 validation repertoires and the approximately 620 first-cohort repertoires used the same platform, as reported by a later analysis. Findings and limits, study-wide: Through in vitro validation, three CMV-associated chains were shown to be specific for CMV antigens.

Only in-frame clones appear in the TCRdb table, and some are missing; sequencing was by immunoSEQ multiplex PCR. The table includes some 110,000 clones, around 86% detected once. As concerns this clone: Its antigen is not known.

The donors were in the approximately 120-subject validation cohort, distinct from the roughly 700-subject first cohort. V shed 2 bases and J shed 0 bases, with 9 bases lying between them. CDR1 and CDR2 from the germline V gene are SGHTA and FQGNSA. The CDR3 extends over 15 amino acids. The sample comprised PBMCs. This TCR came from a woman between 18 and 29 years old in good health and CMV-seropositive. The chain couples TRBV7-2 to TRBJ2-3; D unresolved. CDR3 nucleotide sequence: TGTGCCAGCAGCTTATCTGGCATAAGCACAGATACGCAGTATTTT. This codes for CASSLSGISTDTQYF. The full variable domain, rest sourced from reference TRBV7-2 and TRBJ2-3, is GAGVSQSPSNKVTEKGKDVELRCDPISGHTALYWYRQSLGQGLEFLIYFQGNSAPDKSGLPSDRFSAERTGGSVSTLTIQRTQQEDSAVYLCASSLSGISTDTQYFGPGTRLTVL.